This T cell receptor (beta chain) was observed in a study of post-analysis software for immune sequencing data. Study-wide results and limits: Five or six TRBV segments were more frequent in patients than controls; TRBV5-6, TRBV5-1 and TRBV20-1 belonged to this group.

Germline assignment: CDR1 SGHRS and CDR2 YFSETQ. The length of the CDR3 is 16 residues. J lost 2 bases, V lost 1 base, and 6 bases had no gene match. cDNA libraries of TCR beta carried unique molecular identifiers. Once roughly 0.9 to 10 million T cells were used, about half a million cDNA molecules resulted. TCRdb redid the calling of the PCR reads with MiXCR, one entry per CDR3 protein. The data hold 700,000 to 800,000 distinct CDR3 sequences, with roughly 30% observed a single time. For this clonotype: Its antigen is unidentified.

The material sequenced was blood. The chain joins TRBV5-1 to TRBJ2-5; 9 nucleotides agree with TRBD2. The origin of this receptor is a girl aged 10 to 17 with multiple sclerosis. The CDR3 nucleotides read TGCGCCAGCAGCTTGCAAGCTAGCGGGGCTCAAGAGACCCAGTACTTC. It encodes CASSLQASGAQETQYF.